The 8 T cell receptor beta chains presented below share a single source sample, sequenced in a study of Graves' ophthalmopathy and Graves' hyperthyroidism. RNA transcripts were the template, and TCR beta CDR3 regions were amplified from them. Second-round multiplex PCR came after a first-round RT-PCR that employed HTBI primers. MiXCR, applied by TCRdb to the multiplex PCR reads, yields one record per CDR3 protein. The data contain around 340,000 distinct CDR3 sequences, about a sixth of them singletons. The source material was peripheral blood. The receptors stem from an adult man with Graves' ophthalmopathy.

The sample holds many counts of this clonotype. The V and J genes are TRBV12-3 or TRBV12-4 and TRBJ2-5; 10 bases line up with TRBD2. The CDR3 is 15 residues long. V shed 4 bases and J 3 bases; nucleotides not matched to a gene: 5. The CDR3 nucleotides read TGTGCCAGCAGTTCTAGCGGGGGAGCTGAAGAGACCCAGTACTTC. It translates to CASSSSGGAEETQYF.

This clonotype was found many times. The chain links TRBV20-1 to TRBJ2-7, with 10 positions matching TRBD2. The CDR3 runs to 14 residues. Looked up from germline, CDR1 is DFQATT and CDR2 is SNEGSKA (reference sequence). The V gene end was trimmed by 6 bases and the J gene end by 9 bases; junction bases not matched to a gene: 14. The CDR3 reads CSAPRSSGSGGQYF. CDR3 DNA: TGCAGTGCCCCCCGGTCTAGCGGGAGCGGGGGGCAGTACTTC.

The CDR3, as DNA: TGTGCCAGCAGAAGCCCTCTCGACGGCGGGAACATTCAGTACTTC. Its protein product is CASRSPLDGGNIQYF. This chain uses TRBV6-1 with TRBJ2-4; D might be TRBD2 (5 bases). This CDR3 has 15 amino acids. The germline V and J ends were trimmed by 6 bases and 7 bases, with 19 bases remaining between them. Germline assignment: CDR1 MNHNS and CDR2 SASEGT.

This clonotype showed up many times. The chain is built from TRBV28 and TRBJ2-7; 10 bases are a match to TRBD2. Germline CDR1 MDHEN, CDR2 SYDVKM. V was pared by 5 bases and J by 3 bases, with 13 bases of the junction left unmatched. The CDR3 runs to 17 residues. CDR3 sequence reads: CASSPLLSSGGDYEQYF. The CDR3 region has the DNA TGTGCCAGCAGTCCACTACTTTCCAGCGGGGGGGACTACGAGCAGTACTTC.

This clonotype was observed many times. The chain has TRBV9 and TRBJ2-5; TRBD1 matches at 9 bases. Germline V gene lookup returns CDR1 SGDLS and CDR2 YYNGEE. V shed 3 bases and J 2 bases; nucleotides not matched to a gene: 8. The CDR3 has 16 amino acids. The CDR3 DNA sequence: TGTGCCAGCAGCGCTTGGACAGGGGAGACTCAAGAGACCCAGTACTTC. It encodes CASSAWTGETQETQYF.

This clonotype was counted at least ten times. J is TRBJ2-2 and V is TRBV27; D not resolved. This CDR3 spans 13 amino acids. The V end lost 4 bases, the J end lost 4 bases, and 7 bases lay between the germline ends. Germline CDR1 and CDR2: MNHEY and SMNVEV (reference sequence). The CDR3 reads CASSSAATGELFF. The CDR3 DNA is TGTGCCAGCAGTTCCGCCGCCACCGGGGAGCTGTTTTTT.

About this clonotype itself: The conserved phenylalanine or tryptophan is not found at the CDR3 terminus, so this likely reflects a read error. The DNA is omitted, as the CDR3 cannot be located on it reliably, and the CDR3 follows TCRdb's listing. This chain connects TRBV20-1 to TRBJ2-5; the table assigns TRBD1, which was not confirmed against the DNA. The CDR3 region is 13 residues in length, termini included. From germline, CDR1 is DFQATT and CDR2 SNEGSKA (reference sequence). The CDR3 loop reads CSANYPGTGGVVL.

Remarks on this clonotype: Given a much more abundant clone one base away, this may be a read error. This chain links TRBV20-1 with TRBJ2-7; D is unresolved. V was cut by 3 bases and J by 5 bases, with 14 bases left in between. Germline V gives CDR1 DFQATT, CDR2 SNEGSKA (reference sequence). The CDR3 has 13 amino acids. CDR3 loop: CSASHSIPHEQYF. CDR3 sequence (DNA): TGCAGTGCTAGCCATAGTATCCCCCACGAGCAGTACTTC.